A single sample is the source of the 8 T cell receptor beta chains below, sequenced in a study of CD8 T cells in Susac syndrome. The RNA input was roughly 0.45 to 1 ug, and it was reverse transcribed with random hexamers. TCRdb reprocessed the immunoSEQ multiplex PCR reads via MiXCR and lists one record per CDR3 protein. The repertoire holds about 19,000 distinct CDR3 sequences, around 95% seen once, with roughly 0.24% in the top ten. The sample comprised CD8+ T cells from PBMCs. The receptors come from a human donor in good health.

This chain uses TRBV5-6 with TRBJ1-1; D is perhaps TRBD1 (6 bases). The CDR3 contains 14 residues. Trimming took off 4 bases at V and 4 bases at J, with 14 bases between the two ends. Germline loops: CDR1 SGHDT, CDR2 YYEEEE. CDR3 protein: CASSQDRLATEAFF. The CDR3 DNA sequence: TGTGCCAGCAGCCAAGACAGGTTGGCCACTGAAGCTTTCTTT.

This rearrangement joins TRBV7-9 to TRBJ2-1; D possibly corresponds to TRBD2 (5 bases). CDR3 size: 19 residues. In germline, CDR1 is SEHNR, CDR2 FQNEAQ (reference sequence). Trimming removed 4 bases from V and 3 bases from J, with 25 bases in between. CDR3 bases: TGTGCCAGCAGCTCCCCGAGGCGGGCAGGCCAACTTCTCTACAATGAGCAGTTCTTC. Its protein is CASSSPRRAGQLLYNEQFF.

The chain combines TRBV2 with TRBJ2-1; TRBD2 agrees at 10 bases. The germline CDR1 and CDR2 sequences are SNHLY and FYNNEI. The CDR3 has 16 amino acids. J gave up 5 bases and V 5 bases, and 9 bases lay outside the gene matches. For the CDR3, the DNA is TGTGCCAGCAGTTCGACTAGCGGGCGTGTACACAATGAGCAGTTCTTC. It translates to CASSSTSGRVHNEQFF.

This chain uses TRBV27 with TRBJ2-7; D not resolved. This CDR3 spans 14 amino acids. CDR1 and CDR2 (germline): MNHEY, SMNVEV (reference sequence). Trimming took off 5 bases at V and 3 bases at J, with 14 bases between the two ends. CDR3 sequence: CASSPVIRRYEQYF. Written as DNA, the CDR3 is TGTGCCAGCAGTCCGGTAATTCGGCGCTACGAGCAGTACTTC.

The rearrangement joins TRBV6-5 to TRBJ1-2, with 9 bases fitting TRBD1. The trim removed 0 bases at V and 4 bases at J, leaving 0 bases unmatched. This CDR3 has 14 residues. Germline V gene sequence: CDR1 MNHEY, CDR2 SVGAGI. The CDR3: CASSYSDRGYGYTF. The CDR3 DNA reads TGTGCCAGCAGTTACTCGGACAGGGGCTATGGCTACACCTTC.

This sequence joins TRBV27 and TRBJ2-7; D call uncertain. CDR3 size: 12 residues. Germline V CDR1 and CDR2: MNHEY, SMNVEV (reference sequence). V was pared by 5 bases and J by 2 bases, with 7 bases between. The chain's CDR3 is CASSGSAYEQYF. The CDR3 bases are TGTGCCAGCAGTGGGTCAGCCTACGAGCAGTACTTC.

The chain combines TRBV5-1 with TRBJ1-1; D unresolved. CDR1 SGHRS and CDR2 YFSETQ come from the germline V gene. The V end was cut by 3 bases, the J end by 2 bases, with 8 bases between. The CDR3 is made up of 13 amino acids. The CDR3 loop is CASSYLSNTEAFF. The CDR3 DNA reads as TGCGCCAGCAGCTACCTATCTAACACTGAAGCTTTCTTT. The full variable domain, rest sourced from reference TRBV5-1 and TRBJ1-1, is KAGVTQTPRYLIKTRGQQVTLSCSPISGHRSVSWYQQTPGQGLQFLFEYFSETQRNKGNFPGRFSGRQFSNSRSEMNVSTLELGDSALYLCASSYLSNTEAFFGQGTRLTVV.

A word on this clonotype: The limits of the CDR3 on the DNA are not certain, so only TCRdb's listed CDR3 is given. The rearrangement uses TRBV7-5 and TRBJ2-5; TRBD2, the table's D call, lacks a check against the DNA. TRBV7-5 is marked as a pseudogene. The CDR3 length is 20 residues, termini included. CDR3 loop: CISVPEARRMGLAGQETQYF.